Shown below are 18 T cell receptor beta chains from a single sample sequenced in a study of immune evolution from preneoplasia to lung adenocarcinoma. Clones were sequenced by immunoSEQ multiplex PCR, and TCRdb holds only the in-frame ones, with some missing. This table holds tens of thousands of clones, more than 60% found once. The specimen was FFPE invasive lung adenocarcinoma tissue. The receptors originated from a person in their sixties with lung adenocarcinoma.

The rearrangement uses TRBV11-3 and TRBJ2-5, with TRBD2 matching over 7 bases. CDR3 length: 16 amino acids. J was trimmed by 2 bases and V by 1 base; bases with no gene match: 7. CDR1 is SGHNT, CDR2 YENEEA, per germline. The CDR3 region has the DNA TGTGCCAGCAGCTTAGGCTTGGCGGGAGTTCAAGAGACCCAGTACTTC. Amino acid sequence: CASSLGLAGVQETQYF.

This sequence joins TRBV4-1 and TRBJ2-1; 12 bases agree with TRBD2. The CDR3 totals 14 residues. The germline V gene has CDR1 MGHRA and CDR2 YSYEKL. The V gene end was trimmed by 3 bases and the J gene end by 8 bases; junction bases not matched to a gene: 2. The CDR3 spells CASSQGLAGYEQFF. Here the CDR3 DNA reads TGCGCCAGCAGCCAGGGACTAGCGGGCTATGAGCAGTTCTTC.

The genes are TRBV27 and TRBJ1-3, with D possibly being TRBD1 (5 bases). The length of the CDR3 is 15 residues. Per the germline V gene, CDR1 is MNHEY and CDR2 is SMNVEV (reference sequence). V was clipped by 4 bases and J by 0 bases, with 10 bases between them. CDR3 amino acids: CASSYGGNSGNTIYF. The DNA for the CDR3 is TGTGCCAGCAGTTATGGGGGTAACTCTGGAAACACCATATATTTT.

The chain uses TRBV7-9 and TRBJ1-3; D might be TRBD1 (5 bases). Germline CDR1 is SEHNR and CDR2 is FQNEAQ (reference sequence). The length of the CDR3 is 14 residues. Trimming pared 6 bases from V and 0 bases from J, leaving 9 bases between. The CDR3 DNA sequence: TGTGCCAGCAGACCCGACAGCTCTGGAAACACCATATATTTT. Translated: CASRPDSSGNTIYF.

This clone came up a few times. The same CDR3 arises from other DNA sequences in this sample as well. The chain recombines TRBV29-1 with TRBJ2-1; 10 bases match TRBD2. The length of the CDR3 is 14 residues. Germline trimming cut 4 bases from V and 1 base from J; bases unmatched to any gene: 1. From germline, CDR1 is SQVTM and CDR2 ANQGSEA. CDR3 nucleotides: TGCAGCGTTGTAGCGGGAGGATCCTACAATGAGCAGTTCTTC. This codes for CSVVAGGSYNEQFF.

The chain recombines TRBV5-5 with TRBJ1-2; D is perhaps TRBD1 (6 bases). The CDR3 contains 15 residues. Deletions cut 4 bases from V and 0 bases from J, with 13 bases between. The germline CDR1 and CDR2 sequences are SGHKS and YYEKEE (reference sequence). The CDR3 protein is CASSPQTGSNYGYTF. The CDR3 nucleotides read TGTGCCAGCAGCCCCCAGACAGGATCTAACTATGGCTACACCTTC.

The genes are TRBV7-9 and TRBJ1-2, with unresolved D. This CDR3 comprises 12 residues. Germline CDR1 reads SEHNR; CDR2 reads FQNEAQ (reference sequence). The V end was cut by 1 base, the J end by 7 bases, with 7 bases between. CDR3 DNA: TGTGCCAGCAGCTTAGGAGTAAGTGGCTACACCTTC. Translated, it gives CASSLGVSGYTF.

This clone was observed a handful of times. The chain uses TRBV6-5 and TRBJ1-2; 7 nucleotides agree with TRBD1. Germline V gene lookup returns CDR1 MNHEY and CDR2 SVGAGI. Trimming cost V 6 bases and J 11 bases; bases outside gene matches: 15. The CDR3 runs 14 residues. CDR3 loop: CASSPGQSYRWYTF. In nucleotides, the CDR3 is TGTGCCAGCAGCCCGGGACAGTCATATAGGTGGTACACCTTC.

A few counts support this clone. The chain recombines TRBV6-1 with TRBJ2-7, with 7 positions matching TRBD2. J was trimmed by 0 bases and V by 4 bases; bases with no gene match: 9. The CDR3 loop spans 16 amino acids. Germline CDR1 reads MNHNS; CDR2 reads SASEGT. CDR3 amino acids: CASSVHEGGGSYEQYF. CDR3 sequence (DNA): TGTGCCAGCAGTGTCCATGAGGGCGGGGGCTCCTACGAGCAGTACTTC.

The chain combines TRBV28 with TRBJ2-7; weak D call: TRBD2 (7 bases). V lost 9 bases, J lost 4 bases, and 16 bases lay in between. The CDR3 runs to 13 residues. Germline V gene data show CDR1 as MDHEN and CDR2 as SYDVKM. CDR3 region: CASRRGGKYEQYF. DNA of the CDR3: TGTGCCAGTCGAAGGGGGGGGAAGTACGAGCAGTACTTC.

The gene calls are TRBV19 and TRBJ1-2; D not resolved. CDR1 LNHDA and CDR2 SQIVND come from the germline V gene (reference sequence). The CDR3 contains 16 residues. Trimming cost V 5 bases and J 5 bases, with 21 bases left between them. CDR3 protein: CASSLRSARTRYGYTF. The DNA of the CDR3 is TGTGCCAGTAGTTTACGATCCGCTAGGACTCGATATGGCTACACCTTC.

The CDR3 DNA reads TGTGCCAGCAGACAGGGAGGGTTGAACACTGAAGCTTTCTTT. Its translation is CASRQGGLNTEAFF. The chain combines TRBV28 with TRBJ1-1; maybe TRBD1 (6 bases). V gave up 6 bases and J gave up 0 bases, with 11 bases separating them. Per the germline V gene, CDR1 is MDHEN and CDR2 is SYDVKM. The CDR3 sequence is 14 residues long.

This clone is medium-sized within its sample. V is TRBV6-5 and J is TRBJ2-5, with TRBD2 matching 14 bases. The CDR3 totals 15 residues. Losses at the gene ends were 6 bases for V and 7 bases for J; bases not matched to a gene: 7. The V gene's germline CDR1 is MNHEY and CDR2 SVGAGI. DNA for the CDR3: TGTGCCAGCAGCCCCGGGACTAGCGGGAGTAGGACCCAGTACTTC. Protein product: CASSPGTSGSRTQYF.

This chain connects TRBV6-1 to TRBJ1-2; no clear D. This CDR3 comprises 12 residues. Germline V gene data show CDR1 as MNHNS and CDR2 as SASEGT. V gave up 2 bases and J gave up 7 bases, with 8 bases separating them. The CDR3 protein is CASSELGGGYTF. The CDR3 nucleotides read TGTGCCAGCAGTGAATTGGGTGGTGGCTACACCTTC.

The V and J genes are TRBV6-1 and TRBJ2-4, with D uncertain. This CDR3 comprises 17 residues. Germline CDR1 is MNHNS and CDR2 is SASEGT. V was pared by 4 bases and J by 2 bases, with 18 bases between. CDR3 in DNA: TGTGCCAGCAGTGTGGGTTACGTGCTCTGGTCCAAAAACATTCAGTACTTC. It specifies CASSVGYVLWSKNIQYF.

This chain connects TRBV19 to TRBJ2-5; tentatively, D is TRBD1 (5 bases). Between the trimmed V and J ends, which lost 2 bases and 5 bases, there was a span of 18 bases. This CDR3 comprises 16 residues. Germline loops: CDR1 LNHDA, CDR2 SQIVND (reference sequence). CDR3 sequence: CASSITTGNVMETQYF. The CDR3 nucleotides are TGTGCCAGTAGTATAACTACAGGAAATGTTATGGAGACCCAGTACTTC. The whole variable domain, filled in from reference TRBV19 and TRBJ2-5, reads DGGITQSPKYLFRKEGQNVTLSCEQNLNHDAMYWYRQDPGQGLRLIYYSQIVNDFQKGDIAEGYSVSREKKESFPLTVTSAQKNPTAFYLCASSITTGNVMETQYFGPGTRLLVL.

This clone was counted between two and nine times. The chain has TRBV6-4 and TRBJ1-5; 8 bases are shared with TRBD1. The CDR3 is 15 residues long. J lost 5 bases, V lost 6 bases, and 9 bases had no gene match. Germline CDR1 MRHNA, CDR2 SNTAGT. The CDR3 reads CASRTQTGAYQPQHF. As DNA, the CDR3 is TGTGCCAGCAGGACCCAGACAGGGGCATATCAGCCCCAGCATTTT.

The DNA of the CDR3 is TGTGCCAGCAGCCAAGATCCTCTGACTAGCGGGAGGGCCAGGGATGAGCAGTTCTTC. As protein: CASSQDPLTSGRARDEQFF. The chain joins TRBV4-2 to TRBJ2-1; 14 bases align to TRBD2. Germline CDR1 reads LGHNA; CDR2 reads YNFKEQ. V was clipped by 0 bases and J by 8 bases; unmatched bases: 12. This CDR3 has 19 residues.